This T cell receptor beta chain emerged from a study of cytomegalovirus exposure and HLA in healthy donors. General observations from the study: Overall, 164 TCR beta chains were annotated as cytomegalovirus-associated.

Clones were read by immunoSEQ multiplex PCR, and TCRdb kept only the in-frame ones, dropping some. The sample has about 200,000 clones, approximately 78% seen once. As concerns this clone: Its antigen is undetermined.

V lost 0 bases and J lost 7, with 13 bases in between. Germline lookup yields CDR1 GTSNPN and CDR2 SVGIG (reference sequence). This CDR3 has 14 residues. Specimen: PBMCs. The sequence was obtained from a woman in her 30s in good health and CMV-seronegative. J is TRBJ1-5 and V is TRBV30; perhaps TRBD1 as D (5 bases). CDR3 region: CAWSVWGVSQPQHF. For the CDR3, the DNA is TGTGCCTGGAGTGTATGGGGGGTATCCCAGCCCCAGCATTTT.